The present TCR beta chain was sequenced within a study of cytomegalovirus exposure and HLA in healthy donors. PCR involved 60 Vbeta and 13 Jbeta primers. Generated by immunoSEQ multiplex PCR, the TCRdb table keeps only in-frame clones and is missing some. The sample includes 110,000 or so clones, under 85% of them seen just once. The CDR3 has 14 residues. CDR1 SGDLS and CDR2 YYNGEE come from the germline V gene. The V end lost 7 bases, the J end lost 0 bases, and 14 bases lay between the germline ends. Input material: PBMCs. The genes are TRBV9 and TRBJ2-7; possible D gene TRBD1, 5 bases. The sequence came from a man aged 30 to 39 in good health and CMV-seronegative. The CDR3 loop reads CASGQGPSSYEQYF. CDR3 nucleotides: TGTGCCAGCGGCCAGGGCCCAAGCTCCTACGAGCAGTACTTC.